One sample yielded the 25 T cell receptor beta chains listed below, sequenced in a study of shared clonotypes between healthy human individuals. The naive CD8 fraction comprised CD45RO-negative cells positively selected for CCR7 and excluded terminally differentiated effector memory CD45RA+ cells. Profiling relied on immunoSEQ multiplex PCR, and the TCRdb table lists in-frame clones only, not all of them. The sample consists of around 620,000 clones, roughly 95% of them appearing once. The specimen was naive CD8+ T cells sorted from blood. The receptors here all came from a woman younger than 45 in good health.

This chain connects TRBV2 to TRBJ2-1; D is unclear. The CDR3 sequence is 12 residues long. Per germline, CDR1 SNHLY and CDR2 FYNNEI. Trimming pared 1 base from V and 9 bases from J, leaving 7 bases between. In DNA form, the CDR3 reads TGTGCCAGCAGTGAAGGTGCCTTTGAGCAGTTCTTC. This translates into CASSEGAFEQFF. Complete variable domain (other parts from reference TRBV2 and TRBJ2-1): EPEVTQTPSHQVTQMGQEVILRCVPISNHLYFYWYRQILGQKVEFLVSFYNNEISEKSEIFDDQFSVERPDGSNFTLKIRSTKLEDSAMYFCASSEGAFEQFFGPGTRLTVL.

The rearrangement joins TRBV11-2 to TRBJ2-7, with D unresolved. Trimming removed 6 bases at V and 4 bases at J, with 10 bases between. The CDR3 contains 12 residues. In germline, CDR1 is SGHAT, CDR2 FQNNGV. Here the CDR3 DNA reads TGTGCCAGCAGACTAACCGCTTACGAGCAGTACTTC. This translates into CASRLTAYEQYF.

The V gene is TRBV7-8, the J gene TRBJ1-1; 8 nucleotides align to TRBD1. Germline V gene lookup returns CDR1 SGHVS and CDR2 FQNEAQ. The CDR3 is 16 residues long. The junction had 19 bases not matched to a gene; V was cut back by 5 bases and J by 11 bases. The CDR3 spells CASSTSFPGGKVGAFF. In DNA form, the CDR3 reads TGTGCCAGCAGCACATCTTTCCCAGGGGGCAAGGTCGGTGCTTTCTTT.

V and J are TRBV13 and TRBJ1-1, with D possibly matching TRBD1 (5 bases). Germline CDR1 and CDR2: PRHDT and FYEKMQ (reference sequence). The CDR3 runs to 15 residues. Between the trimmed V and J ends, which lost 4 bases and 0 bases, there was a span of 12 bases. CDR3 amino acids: CASSSGGLMNTEAFF. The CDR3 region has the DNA TGTGCCAGCAGCTCCGGGGGACTGATGAACACTGAAGCTTTCTTT.

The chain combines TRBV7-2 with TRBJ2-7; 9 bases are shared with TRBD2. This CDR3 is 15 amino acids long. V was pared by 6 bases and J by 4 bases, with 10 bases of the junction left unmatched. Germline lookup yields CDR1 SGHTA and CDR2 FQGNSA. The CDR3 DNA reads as TGTGCCAGCAGTCCGACTAGCGGACACCTTTACGAGCAGTACTTC. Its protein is CASSPTSGHLYEQYF.

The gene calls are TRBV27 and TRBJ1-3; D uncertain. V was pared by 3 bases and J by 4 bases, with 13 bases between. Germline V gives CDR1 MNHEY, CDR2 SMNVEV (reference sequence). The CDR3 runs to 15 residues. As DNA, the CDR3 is TGTGCCAGCAGTTTTTCGTATGGGAACGGAAACACCATATATTTT. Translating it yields CASSFSYGNGNTIYF.

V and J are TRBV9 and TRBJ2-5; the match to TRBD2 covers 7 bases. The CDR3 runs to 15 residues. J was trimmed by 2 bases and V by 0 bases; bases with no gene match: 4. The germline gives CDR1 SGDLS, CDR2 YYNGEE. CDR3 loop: CASSVDGGVQETQYF. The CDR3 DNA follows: TGTGCCAGCAGCGTAGATGGGGGGGTGCAAGAGACCCAGTACTTC. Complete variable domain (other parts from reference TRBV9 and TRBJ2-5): DSGVTQTPKHLITATGQRVTLRCSPRSGDLSVYWYQQSLDQGLQFLIQYYNGEERAKGNILERFSAQQFPDLHSELNLSSLELGDSALYFCASSVDGGVQETQYFGPGTRLLVL.

Here the CDR3 reads CASSLIGQSHEQYF. The CDR3 DNA reads as TGTGCCAGCAGTTTAATTGGACAATCCCACGAGCAGTACTTC. The chain is built from TRBV27 and TRBJ2-7; D is possibly TRBD1 (5 bases). Per germline, CDR1 MNHEY and CDR2 SMNVEV (reference sequence). This CDR3 contains 14 residues. The ends were cut back, 2 bases at V and 5 bases at J, with 13 bases in the middle.

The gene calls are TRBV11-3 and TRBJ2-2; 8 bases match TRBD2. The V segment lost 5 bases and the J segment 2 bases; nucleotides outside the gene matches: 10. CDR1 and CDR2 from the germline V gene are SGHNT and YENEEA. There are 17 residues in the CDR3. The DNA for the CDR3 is TGTGCCAGCAGCCCTACCCATAGCGGGATCAACACCGGGGAGCTGTTTTTT. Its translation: CASSPTHSGINTGELFF.

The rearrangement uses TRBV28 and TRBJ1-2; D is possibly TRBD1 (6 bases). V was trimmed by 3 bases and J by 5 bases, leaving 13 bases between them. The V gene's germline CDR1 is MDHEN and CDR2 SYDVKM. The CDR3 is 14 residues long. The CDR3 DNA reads TGTGCCAGCAGTTTTTTTAGGCAGGGGTATGGCTACACCTTC. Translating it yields CASSFFRQGYGYTF.

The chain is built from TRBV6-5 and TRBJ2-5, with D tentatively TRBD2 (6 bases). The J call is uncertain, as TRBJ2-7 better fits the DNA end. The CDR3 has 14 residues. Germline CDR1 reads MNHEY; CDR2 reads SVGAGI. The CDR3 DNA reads TGTGCCAGCAGTTACTTCGGAGGGACCTACGAGCAGTACTTC. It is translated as CASSYFGGTYEQYF.

CDR3 amino acids: CASSEAASGSLMAYEQYF. The CDR3 nucleotides are TGTGCCAGCAGTGAAGCGGCTAGCGGTTCGTTAATGGCCTACGAGCAGTACTTC. This chain connects TRBV6-1 to TRBJ2-7, with 7 bases matching TRBD2. The V segment lost 0 bases and the J segment 2 bases; nucleotides outside the gene matches: 13. This CDR3 comprises 18 residues. Per the germline V gene, CDR1 is MNHNS and CDR2 is SASEGT.

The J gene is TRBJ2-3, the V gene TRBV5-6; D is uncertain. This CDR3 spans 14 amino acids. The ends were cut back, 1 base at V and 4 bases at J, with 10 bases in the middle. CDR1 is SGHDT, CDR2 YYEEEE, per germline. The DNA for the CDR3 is TGTGCCAGCAGCTTGACCCGGGTCCCAGATACGCAGTATTTT. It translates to CASSLTRVPDTQYF.

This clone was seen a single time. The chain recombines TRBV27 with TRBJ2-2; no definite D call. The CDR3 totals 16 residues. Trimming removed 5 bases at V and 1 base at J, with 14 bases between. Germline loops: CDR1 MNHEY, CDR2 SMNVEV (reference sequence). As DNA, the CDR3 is TGTGCCAGCAGTCCCAGAGACCCCGGGAACACCGGGGAGCTGTTTTTT. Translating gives CASSPRDPGNTGELFF.

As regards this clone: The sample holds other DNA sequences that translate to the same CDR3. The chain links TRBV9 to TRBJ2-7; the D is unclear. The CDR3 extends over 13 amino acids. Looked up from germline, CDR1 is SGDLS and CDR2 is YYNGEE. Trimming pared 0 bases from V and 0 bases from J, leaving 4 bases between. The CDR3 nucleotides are TGTGCCAGCAGCGTAGGGAGCTCCTACGAGCAGTACTTC. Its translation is CASSVGSSYEQYF.

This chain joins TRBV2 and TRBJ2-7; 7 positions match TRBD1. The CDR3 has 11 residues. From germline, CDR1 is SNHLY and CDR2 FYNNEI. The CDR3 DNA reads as TGTGCGAGTCAAAGGGGGCATGAGCAGTACTTC. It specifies CASQRGHEQYF.

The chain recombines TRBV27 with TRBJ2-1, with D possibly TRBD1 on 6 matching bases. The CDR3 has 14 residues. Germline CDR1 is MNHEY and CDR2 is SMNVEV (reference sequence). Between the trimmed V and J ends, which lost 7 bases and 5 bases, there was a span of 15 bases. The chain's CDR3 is CASTWQGSHNEQFF. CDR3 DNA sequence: TGTGCCAGCACCTGGCAGGGGTCCCACAATGAGCAGTTCTTC.

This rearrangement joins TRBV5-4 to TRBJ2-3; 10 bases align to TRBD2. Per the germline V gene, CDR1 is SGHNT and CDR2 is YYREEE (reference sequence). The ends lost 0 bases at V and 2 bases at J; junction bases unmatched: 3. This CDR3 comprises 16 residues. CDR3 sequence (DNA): TGTGCCAGCAGCTTGGCTAGCGGGAGTGTCACAGATACGCAGTATTTT. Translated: CASSLASGSVTDTQYF.

CDR3 amino acids: CASSLRFEYPDTQYF. CDR3 coding DNA: TGTGCCAGCAGCTTGCGGTTTGAGTACCCAGATACGCAGTATTTT. V gene TRBV5-6 combines with J gene TRBJ2-3; D unclear. The ends were cut back, 1 base at V and 4 bases at J, with 13 bases in the middle. The germline V gene encodes CDR1 SGHDT and CDR2 YYEEEE. The CDR3 has 15 amino acids.

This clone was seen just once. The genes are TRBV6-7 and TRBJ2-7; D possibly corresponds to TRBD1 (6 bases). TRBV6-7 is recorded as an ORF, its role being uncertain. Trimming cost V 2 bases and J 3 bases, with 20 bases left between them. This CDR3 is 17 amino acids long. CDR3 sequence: CASSYGGGAALVYEQYF. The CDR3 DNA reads TGTGCCAGCAGTTACGGGGGCGGAGCGGCCCTAGTCTACGAGCAGTACTTC.

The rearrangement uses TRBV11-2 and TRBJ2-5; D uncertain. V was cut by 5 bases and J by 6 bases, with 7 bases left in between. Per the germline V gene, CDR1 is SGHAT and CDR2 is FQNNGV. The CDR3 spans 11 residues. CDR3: CASSPEKTQYF. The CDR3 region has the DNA TGTGCCAGCAGCCCGGAGAAGACCCAGTACTTC.

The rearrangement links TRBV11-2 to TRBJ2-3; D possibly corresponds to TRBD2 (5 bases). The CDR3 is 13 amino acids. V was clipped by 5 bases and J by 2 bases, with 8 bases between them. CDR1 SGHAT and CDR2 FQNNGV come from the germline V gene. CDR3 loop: CASSGLTTDTQYF. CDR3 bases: TGTGCCAGCAGCGGACTCACCACAGATACGCAGTATTTT.

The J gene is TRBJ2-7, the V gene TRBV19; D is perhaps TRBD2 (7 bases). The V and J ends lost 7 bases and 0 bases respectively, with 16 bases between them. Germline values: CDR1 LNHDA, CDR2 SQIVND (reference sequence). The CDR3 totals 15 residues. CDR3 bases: TGTGCCAGTACCTTGGGGCGGGGGCCCTCCTACGAGCAGTACTTC. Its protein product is CASTLGRGPSYEQYF. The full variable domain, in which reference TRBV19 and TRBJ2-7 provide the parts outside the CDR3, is DGGITQSPKYLFRKEGQNVTLSCEQNLNHDAMYWYRQDPGQGLRLIYYSQIVNDFQKGDIAEGYSVSREKKESFPLTVTSAQKNPTAFYLCASTLGRGPSYEQYFGPGTRLTVT.

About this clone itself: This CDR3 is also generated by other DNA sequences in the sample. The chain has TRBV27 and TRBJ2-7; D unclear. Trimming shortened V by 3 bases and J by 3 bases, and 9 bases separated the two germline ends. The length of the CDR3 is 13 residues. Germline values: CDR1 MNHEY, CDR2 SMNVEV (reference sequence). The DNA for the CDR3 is TGTGCCAGCAGTTTTAGGCAGGACTACGAGCAGTACTTC. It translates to CASSFRQDYEQYF.

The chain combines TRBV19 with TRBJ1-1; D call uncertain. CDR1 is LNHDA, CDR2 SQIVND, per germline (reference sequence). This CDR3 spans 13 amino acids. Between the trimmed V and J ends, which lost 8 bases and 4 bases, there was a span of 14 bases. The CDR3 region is CASARGWGTEAFF. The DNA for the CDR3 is TGTGCCAGTGCCCGAGGGTGGGGCACTGAAGCTTTCTTT.